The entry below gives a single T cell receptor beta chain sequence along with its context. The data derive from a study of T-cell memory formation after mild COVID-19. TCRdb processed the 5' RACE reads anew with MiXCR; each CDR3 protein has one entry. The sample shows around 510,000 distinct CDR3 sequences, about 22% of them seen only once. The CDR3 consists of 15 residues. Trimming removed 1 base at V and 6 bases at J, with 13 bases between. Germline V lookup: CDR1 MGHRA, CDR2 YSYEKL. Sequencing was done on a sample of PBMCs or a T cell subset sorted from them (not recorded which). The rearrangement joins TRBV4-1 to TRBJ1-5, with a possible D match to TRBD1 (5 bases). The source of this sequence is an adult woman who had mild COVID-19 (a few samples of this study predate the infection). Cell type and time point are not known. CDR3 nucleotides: TGCGCCAGCAGCCAAGGGAAGGGGTCAGGTCAGCCCCAGCATTTT. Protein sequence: CASSQGKGSGQPQHF.